This T cell receptor beta chain appears in the sequencing data of a study of blood T cell repertoires in COVID-19. Trimming removed 4 bases at V and 7 bases at J, with 32 bases between. Germline CDR1 is SGDLS and CDR2 is YYNGEE. This CDR3 comprises 19 residues. Sequenced by immunoSEQ multiplex PCR; TCRdb stores in-frame clones only, minus some. The sample has approximately 210,000 clones; over 80% are singletons. The chain links TRBV9 to TRBJ1-2, with a weak D call TRBD1 (5 bases). The TCR comes from a woman aged 65 to 85 with active or convalescent COVID-19. The sequencing input was peripheral blood. CDR3 sequence reads: CASSPPYPRTGRILGGYTF. The DNA of the CDR3 is TGTGCCAGCAGCCCTCCATACCCCCGCACAGGACGGATACTCGGTGGCTACACCTTC.